A selection of T cell receptor beta chains follows, all from one sample in a study of blood T cell repertoires in COVID-19. Sequencing used immunoSEQ multiplex PCR; TCRdb keeps in-frame clones, though not all of them. The table has about 240,000 clones, roughly 86% seen once. The sequenced material came from peripheral blood. The receptors here all came from a woman between 45 and 60 years old with COVID-19, enrolled during active disease. Both conserved end residues are part of each CDR3. The order of the fields is CDR3 length, V gene, clone size, D gene, J gene, CDR3 protein, CDR3 DNA. D genes are given only for firm matches. Expanded clones are given a class, and other clones once, few, many or no size at all.

CDR3 length: 18
V gene: TRBV4-2
clone size: .
D gene: TRBD2
J gene: TRBJ2-3
CDR3 protein: CASSQETSGGAIPDTQYF
CDR3 DNA: TGTGCCAGCAGCCAAGAAACTAGCGGGGGGGCCATCCCAGATACGCAGTATTTT

CDR3 length: 13
V gene: TRBV19
clone size: .
D gene: .
J gene: TRBJ1-5
CDR3 protein: CASSGVGGSPQHF
CDR3 DNA: TGTGCCAGTAGTGGGGTCGGCGGGTCACCCCAGCATTTT

CDR3 length: 12
V gene: TRBV29-1
clone size: .
D gene: TRBD1
J gene: TRBJ2-3
CDR3 protein: CSVTPTGDTQYF
CDR3 DNA: TGCAGCGTCACCCCGACAGGGGATACGCAGTATTTT

CDR3 length: 17
V gene: TRBV3-1/TRBV3-2
clone size: .
D gene: .
J gene: TRBJ2-2
CDR3 protein: CASSQVVSGWTTGELFF
CDR3 DNA: TGTGCCAGCAGCCAAGTGGTTTCAGGGTGGACCACCGGGGAGCTGTTTTTT

CDR3 length: 15
V gene: TRBV5-1
clone size: .
D gene: .
J gene: TRBJ1-5
CDR3 protein: CASSPSGSSNQPQHF
CDR3 DNA: TGCGCCAGCAGCCCGAGCGGGTCTAGCAATCAGCCCCAGCATTTT

CDR3 length: 14
V gene: TRBV18
clone size: once
D gene: TRBD2
J gene: TRBJ2-7
CDR3 protein: CASSTLGGTYEQYF
CDR3 DNA: TGTGCCAGCTCAACCCTGGGAGGGACCTACGAGCAGTACTTC

CDR3 length: 17
V gene: TRBV11-3
clone size: .
D gene: TRBD1
J gene: TRBJ1-1
CDR3 protein: CASSAGDSRSRNTEAFF
CDR3 DNA: TGTGCCAGCAGCGCCGGGGACAGCCGGAGTCGGAACACTGAAGCTTTCTTT

CDR3 length: 15
V gene: TRBV7-9
clone size: .
D gene: TRBD1
J gene: TRBJ2-1
CDR3 protein: CASSRTGGVHNEQFF
CDR3 DNA: TGTGCCAGCAGTCGGACAGGGGGTGTCCACAATGAGCAGTTCTTC

CDR3 length: 13
V gene: TRBV5-1
clone size: .
D gene: .
J gene: TRBJ1-6
CDR3 protein: CASSFFFNSPLHF
CDR3 DNA: TGCGCCAGCAGCTTCTTCTTTAATTCACCCCTCCACTTT

CDR3 length: 15
V gene: TRBV6-5
clone size: .
D gene: TRBD1
J gene: TRBJ1-6
CDR3 protein: CASRDRASYNSPLHF
CDR3 DNA: TGTGCCAGTAGGGACAGGGCCTCCTATAATTCACCCCTCCACTTT

CDR3 length: 13
V gene: TRBV30
clone size: .
D gene: TRBD1
J gene: TRBJ1-1
CDR3 protein: CAWGRQGGTEAFF
CDR3 DNA: TGTGCCTGGGGAAGACAGGGCGGCACTGAAGCTTTCTTT

CDR3 length: 13
V gene: TRBV23-1
clone size: .
D gene: .
J gene: TRBJ2-7
CDR3 protein: CATTRTTTYEQYF
CDR3 DNA: TGCGCCACCACAAGGACAACCACCTACGAGCAGTACTTC

CDR3 length: 15
V gene: TRBV2
clone size: .
D gene: TRBD2
J gene: TRBJ2-3
CDR3 protein: CASSPPSGYTDTQYF
CDR3 DNA: TGTGCCAGCAGTCCTCCTAGCGGGTACACAGATACGCAGTATTTT

CDR3 length: 11
V gene: TRBV19
clone size: .
D gene: .
J gene: TRBJ2-5
CDR3 protein: CPPGAQETQYF
CDR3 DNA: TGTCCTCCAGGGGCCCAAGAGACCCAGTACTTC

CDR3 length: 14
V gene: TRBV7-2
clone size: .
D gene: TRBD2
J gene: TRBJ2-1
CDR3 protein: CASSSGLAGFEQFF
CDR3 DNA: TGTGCCAGCAGCTCGGGACTAGCGGGTTTTGAGCAGTTCTTC

CDR3 length: 14
V gene: TRBV30
clone size: .
D gene: .
J gene: TRBJ1-4
CDR3 protein: CAWSVPVSNEKLFF
CDR3 DNA: TGTGCCTGGAGTGTACCGGTCTCTAATGAAAAACTGTTTTTT

CDR3 length: 13
V gene: TRBV5-1
clone size: few
D gene: .
J gene: TRBJ1-1
CDR3 protein: CASTGGGGTEAFF
CDR3 DNA: TGCGCCAGCACGGGGGGAGGGGGAACTGAAGCTTTCTTT

CDR3 length: 13
V gene: TRBV10-3
clone size: once
D gene: TRBD1
J gene: TRBJ1-1
CDR3 protein: CATRSGGNTEAFF
CDR3 DNA: TGTGCCACGCGTTCAGGGGGCAACACTGAAGCTTTCTTT

CDR3 length: 14
V gene: TRBV9
clone size: .
D gene: .
J gene: TRBJ2-4
CDR3 protein: CASSVGGGTNIQYF
CDR3 DNA: TGTGCCAGCAGCGTAGGTGGGGGGACCAACATTCAGTACTTC

CDR3 length: 14
V gene: TRBV10-3
clone size: .
D gene: .
J gene: TRBJ1-2
CDR3 protein: CAISFDRPNYGYTF
CDR3 DNA: TGTGCCATCAGTTTTGACAGGCCCAACTATGGCTACACCTTC

CDR3 length: 13
V gene: TRBV5-6
clone size: .
D gene: TRBD1
J gene: TRBJ2-7
CDR3 protein: CASSPPGTGGPVF
CDR3 DNA: TGTGCCAGCAGCCCCCCGGGGACAGGGGGCCCCGTTTTC

CDR3 length: 15
V gene: TRBV5-6
clone size: once
D gene: TRBD1
J gene: TRBJ1-4
CDR3 protein: CASSFGTATNEKLFF
CDR3 DNA: TGTGCCAGCAGCTTCGGGACAGCAACTAATGAAAAACTGTTTTTT

CDR3 length: 13
V gene: TRBV5-6
clone size: .
D gene: .
J gene: TRBJ1-1
CDR3 protein: CASSLGVRAEAFF
CDR3 DNA: TGTGCCAGCAGCTTGGGAGTAAGAGCTGAAGCTTTCTTT

CDR3 length: 15
V gene: TRBV11-1
clone size: .
D gene: .
J gene: TRBJ2-2
CDR3 protein: CASTEDSPYTGELFF
CDR3 DNA: TGTGCCAGCACCGAGGACAGCCCCTACACCGGGGAGCTGTTTTTT

CDR3 length: 17
V gene: TRBV19
clone size: .
D gene: .
J gene: TRBJ1-5
CDR3 protein: CASSIQRLVESNQPQHF
CDR3 DNA: TGTGCCAGTAGTATACAAAGGCTGGTGGAGAGCAATCAGCCCCAGCATTTT

CDR3 length: 12
V gene: TRBV2
clone size: few
D gene: .
J gene: TRBJ1-1
CDR3 protein: CAACFRGTEAFF
CDR3 DNA: TGTGCCGCTTGCTTCAGGGGCACTGAAGCTTTCTTT

CDR3 length: 16
V gene: TRBV9
clone size: .
D gene: .
J gene: TRBJ1-1
CDR3 protein: CASSVGRGTLNTEAFF
CDR3 DNA: TGTGCCAGCAGCGTAGGTCGGGGGACTTTGAACACTGAAGCTTTCTTT

CDR3 length: 17
V gene: TRBV21-1
clone size: .
D gene: .
J gene: TRBJ1-5
CDR3 protein: CASSKGWRGPPRKPQHF
CDR3 DNA: TGTGCCAGCAGCAAAGGATGGAGGGGTCCACCCAGGAAGCCCCAGCATTTT

CDR3 length: 12
V gene: TRBV19
clone size: .
D gene: .
J gene: TRBJ2-5
CDR3 protein: CASSTPQETQYF
CDR3 DNA: TGTGCCAGTAGTACTCCCCAAGAGACCCAGTACTTC

CDR3 length: 13
V gene: TRBV6-5
clone size: few
D gene: .
J gene: TRBJ1-1
CDR3 protein: CASSYYMNTEAFF
CDR3 DNA: TGTGCCAGCAGTTACTATATGAACACTGAAGCTTTCTTT

CDR3 length: 16
V gene: TRBV5-1
clone size: .
D gene: TRBD2
J gene: TRBJ2-1
CDR3 protein: CASSTVIAGVADEQFF
CDR3 DNA: TGCGCCAGCAGCACCGTAATAGCGGGGGTCGCGGATGAGCAGTTCTTC

CDR3 length: 14
V gene: TRBV10-3
clone size: .
D gene: TRBD2
J gene: TRBJ2-1
CDR3 protein: CAISDSGGAWEQFF
CDR3 DNA: TGTGCCATCAGTGATAGCGGGGGGGCATGGGAGCAGTTCTTC

CDR3 length: 13
V gene: TRBV29-1
clone size: .
D gene: .
J gene: TRBJ1-2
CDR3 protein: CSVTEGAAYGYTF
CDR3 DNA: TGCAGCGTTACCGAAGGGGCAGCTTATGGCTACACCTTC

CDR3 length: 14
V gene: TRBV14
clone size: once
D gene: TRBD1
J gene: TRBJ1-4
CDR3 protein: CASKNRGRQEKLFF
CDR3 DNA: TGTGCCAGCAAAAACAGGGGGCGACAGGAAAAACTGTTTTTT

CDR3 length: 15
V gene: TRBV6-5
clone size: .
D gene: .
J gene: TRBJ2-6
CDR3 protein: CASTPRPSGANVLTF
CDR3 DNA: TGTGCCAGCACCCCGCGCCCCTCCGGGGCCAACGTCCTGACTTTC

CDR3 length: 15
V gene: TRBV28
clone size: .
D gene: TRBD1
J gene: TRBJ2-7
CDR3 protein: CASRKTGYSSYEQYF
CDR3 DNA: TGTGCCAGCAGAAAGACAGGGTATAGCTCCTACGAGCAGTACTTC

CDR3 length: 15
V gene: TRBV28
clone size: .
D gene: TRBD1
J gene: TRBJ1-2
CDR3 protein: CASSFGTGGNYGYTF
CDR3 DNA: TGTGCCAGCAGTTTTGGGACAGGGGGTAACTATGGCTACACCTTC

CDR3 length: 15
V gene: TRBV9
clone size: .
D gene: .
J gene: TRBJ2-7
CDR3 protein: CASSVGPGVDYEQYF
CDR3 DNA: TGTGCCAGCAGCGTAGGTCCGGGGGTGGACTACGAGCAGTACTTC

CDR3 length: 17
V gene: TRBV24-1
clone size: .
D gene: TRBD2
J gene: TRBJ2-1
CDR3 protein: CATSDLFSSGGFNEQFF
CDR3 DNA: TGTGCCACCAGTGATTTATTTAGTAGCGGGGGGTTCAATGAGCAGTTCTTC

CDR3 length: 18
V gene: TRBV19
clone size: .
D gene: TRBD1
J gene: TRBJ1-5
CDR3 protein: CASSIGTGSIKANQPQHF
CDR3 DNA: TGTGCCAGTAGTATTGGGACAGGGTCCATTAAGGCCAATCAGCCCCAGCATTTT

CDR3 length: 16
V gene: TRBV24-1
clone size: .
D gene: TRBD2
J gene: TRBJ2-1
CDR3 protein: CATSAVAGGTYNEQFF
CDR3 DNA: TGTGCCACCAGCGCCGTTGCGGGGGGAACCTACAATGAGCAGTTCTTC

CDR3 length: 11
V gene: TRBV24-1
clone size: once
D gene: .
J gene: TRBJ2-3
CDR3 protein: CATRGGDTQYF
CDR3 DNA: TGTGCCACCAGGGGAGGAGATACGCAGTATTTT

CDR3 length: 13
V gene: TRBV18
clone size: .
D gene: .
J gene: TRBJ1-4
CDR3 protein: CASSMRTSEKLFF
CDR3 DNA: TGTGCCAGCTCCATGAGGACTAGTGAAAAACTGTTTTTT

CDR3 length: 15
V gene: TRBV5-1
clone size: .
D gene: TRBD1
J gene: TRBJ2-2
CDR3 protein: CASTLGTGNTGELFF
CDR3 DNA: TGCGCCAGCACCCTCGGGACAGGGAACACCGGGGAGCTGTTTTTT

CDR3 length: 12
V gene: TRBV7-3
clone size: once
D gene: .
J gene: TRBJ2-2
CDR3 protein: CASSPDTGELFF
CDR3 DNA: TGTGCCAGCAGCCCCGACACCGGGGAGCTGTTTTTT

CDR3 length: 15
V gene: TRBV18
clone size: .
D gene: .
J gene: TRBJ1-5
CDR3 protein: CASSPKGGAGQPQHF
CDR3 DNA: TGTGCCAGCTCACCTAAGGGAGGGGCGGGTCAGCCCCAGCATTTT

CDR3 length: 13
V gene: TRBV29-1
clone size: .
D gene: TRBD1
J gene: TRBJ1-1
CDR3 protein: CSVLSRQGTEAFF
CDR3 DNA: TGCAGCGTCCTATCGAGACAGGGCACTGAAGCTTTCTTT

CDR3 length: 16
V gene: TRBV19
clone size: once
D gene: .
J gene: TRBJ2-7
CDR3 protein: CASSIRTGLPAGEQYF
CDR3 DNA: TGTGCCAGTAGTATTAGGACCGGGCTACCGGCGGGGGAGCAGTACTTC

CDR3 length: 14
V gene: TRBV10-3
clone size: .
D gene: .
J gene: TRBJ2-7
CDR3 protein: CATGGTASSYEQYF
CDR3 DNA: TGTGCCACCGGAGGGACCGCTAGCTCCTACGAGCAGTACTTC

CDR3 length: 13
V gene: TRBV19
clone size: few
D gene: .
J gene: TRBJ2-2
CDR3 protein: CASSPTGTGELFF
CDR3 DNA: TGTGCCAGTAGCCCTACGGGCACCGGGGAGCTGTTTTTT

CDR3 length: 13
V gene: TRBV6-4
clone size: once
D gene: .
J gene: TRBJ1-2
CDR3 protein: CASSDWRDGGYTF
CDR3 DNA: TGTGCCAGCAGTGACTGGAGGGACGGGGGCTACACCTTC

CDR3 length: 11
V gene: TRBV5-1
clone size: once
D gene: .
J gene: TRBJ1-2
CDR3 protein: CASLGTYGYTF
CDR3 DNA: TGCGCCAGTTTAGGGACATATGGCTACACCTTC

CDR3 length: 14
V gene: TRBV2
clone size: .
D gene: TRBD1
J gene: TRBJ2-3
CDR3 protein: CASTERTGTDTQYF
CDR3 DNA: TGTGCCAGCACCGAAAGGACAGGGACAGATACGCAGTATTTT

CDR3 length: 18
V gene: TRBV4-1
clone size: .
D gene: TRBD1
J gene: TRBJ2-1
CDR3 protein: CASSQVVPRDRGGNEQFF
CDR3 DNA: TGCGCCAGCAGCCAAGTGGTCCCCCGGGACAGGGGTGGCAATGAGCAGTTCTTC